These T cell receptor beta chains were read from a single sample in a study of T cell changes during pregnancy in multiple sclerosis. The protocol was immunoSEQ multiplex PCR, while the TCRdb copy is restricted to in-frame clones and leaves out a portion. The table has tens of thousands of clones, roughly 92% seen once; the top ten hold under 3.5%. The sample was CD8+ T cells from peripheral blood mononuclear cells, taken in the third trimester of pregnancy. The receptors stem from a female donor in good health, enrolled as a control in a pregnancy study. Both conserved end residues are part of each CDR3. Each record gives: CDR3 length, clone size, V gene, D gene, J gene, CDR3 protein, CDR3 DNA. D genes are given only for firm matches. Rows may omit the clone size; those that give it use once, few, many or a size class.

length: 17
size: NA
V: TRBV7-9
D: TRBD1
J: TRBJ2-2
CDR3: CASSHPGRGQGTGELFF
DNA: TGTGCCAGCAGCCACCCCGGTAGGGGGCAGGGCACCGGGGAGCTGTTTTTT

length: 15
size: NA
V: TRBV6-1
D: TRBD2
J: TRBJ2-2
CDR3: CASSEFRGGAGELFF
DNA: TGTGCCAGCAGTGAATTTCGGGGGGGAGCCGGGGAGCTGTTTTTT

length: 12
size: NA
V: TRBV12-5
D: NA
J: TRBJ2-7
CDR3: CASGYGYYEQYF
DNA: TGTGCTAGTGGTTACGGGTACTACGAGCAGTACTTC

length: 15
size: NA
V: TRBV6-6
D: TRBD2
J: TRBJ2-3
CDR3: CASSLTGGLTDTQYF
DNA: TGTGCCAGCAGTTTAACGGGGGGACTCACAGATACGCAGTATTTT

length: 19
size: NA
V: TRBV15
D: TRBD2
J: TRBJ2-7
CDR3: CATSREGLAGGRYSYEQYF
DNA: TGTGCCACCAGCAGAGAGGGACTAGCGGGGGGTCGATACTCCTACGAGCAGTACTTC

length: 15
size: NA
V: TRBV7-9
D: TRBD1
J: TRBJ1-2
CDR3: CASSLGSGTAYGYTF
DNA: TGTGCCAGCAGCTTAGGGTCAGGGACAGCATATGGCTACACCTTC

length: 15
size: NA
V: TRBV7-9
D: TRBD1
J: TRBJ1-1
CDR3: CASSLSGTGYTEAFF
DNA: TGTGCCAGCAGCCTATCCGGGACAGGGTACACTGAAGCTTTCTTT

length: 11
size: NA
V: TRBV10-1
D: NA
J: TRBJ1-2
CDR3: CASMAGSSYTF
DNA: TGCGCCAGCATGGCAGGGTCTTCCTACACCTTC

length: 15
size: NA
V: TRBV7-8
D: TRBD2
J: TRBJ2-7
CDR3: CASSLGTSGFLEQYF
DNA: TGTGCCAGCAGCTTAGGGACTAGCGGATTCCTCGAGCAGTACTTC

length: 12
size: NA
V: TRBV30
D: NA
J: TRBJ2-7
CDR3: CAWSVTGTEQYF
DNA: TGTGCCTGGAGTGTAACAGGGACCGAGCAGTACTTC

length: 17
size: NA
V: TRBV7-6
D: TRBD1
J: TRBJ2-2
CDR3: CASTNPAGQGAAGELFF
DNA: TGTGCCAGCACCAACCCAGCGGGACAGGGGGCGGCCGGGGAGCTGTTTTTT

length: 15
size: NA
V: TRBV19
D: NA
J: TRBJ2-2
CDR3: CASTPSQGNTGELFF
DNA: TGTGCCAGTACCCCAAGCCAGGGGAACACCGGGGAGCTGTTTTTT

length: 16
size: once
V: TRBV27
D: TRBD1
J: TRBJ2-6
CDR3: CASSLEGGAGANVLTF
DNA: TGTGCCAGCAGTTTAGAAGGGGGCGCTGGGGCCAACGTCCTGACTTTC

length: 14
size: NA
V: TRBV6-6
D: NA
J: TRBJ1-1
CDR3: CASSSIQGDTEAFF
DNA: TGTGCCAGCAGTAGCATACAGGGCGACACTGAAGCTTTCTTT

length: 14
size: NA
V: TRBV9
D: NA
J: TRBJ2-7
CDR3: CASSVAMSSYEQYF
DNA: TGTGCCAGCAGCGTAGCGATGAGCTCCTACGAGCAGTACTTC

length: 13
size: NA
V: TRBV5-6
D: NA
J: TRBJ1-2
CDR3: CASSLETFYGYTF
DNA: TGTGCCAGCAGCTTGGAGACTTTCTATGGCTACACCTTC

length: 14
size: once
V: TRBV4-1
D: TRBD1
J: TRBJ2-7
CDR3: CASSPGQGSYEQYF
DNA: TGCGCCAGCAGCCCCGGACAGGGGTCCTACGAGCAGTACTTC

length: 15
size: NA
V: TRBV5-4
D: NA
J: TRBJ2-7
CDR3: CASSLERDTSYEQYF
DNA: TGTGCCAGCAGCTTGGAGAGGGACACCTCCTACGAGCAGTACTTC

length: 12
size: NA
V: TRBV29-1
D: NA
J: TRBJ1-2
CDR3: CSAPGKSYGYTF
DNA: TGCAGCGCACCAGGGAAGAGCTATGGCTACACCTTC

length: 16
size: NA
V: TRBV19
D: NA
J: TRBJ2-4
CDR3: CASSIIRRGNRDIQYF
DNA: TGTGCCAGTAGTATCATCCGCAGGGGTAATAGGGACATTCAGTACTTC

length: 14
size: once
V: TRBV30
D: TRBD1
J: TRBJ1-1
CDR3: CAWNPGQGDTEAFF
DNA: TGTGCCTGGAACCCGGGACAGGGAGACACTGAAGCTTTCTTT

length: 14
size: NA
V: TRBV13
D: NA
J: TRBJ1-5
CDR3: CASSFQGSNQPQHF
DNA: TGTGCCAGCAGCTTCCAGGGGAGCAATCAGCCCCAGCATTTT

length: 15
size: few
V: TRBV7-8
D: NA
J: TRBJ2-5
CDR3: CASSSVLFFGETQYF
DNA: TGTGCCAGCAGCTCGGTCCTTTTCTTCGGAGAGACCCAGTACTTC

length: 14
size: NA
V: TRBV5-6
D: NA
J: TRBJ2-7
CDR3: CASSFATTIYEQYF
DNA: TGTGCCAGCAGCTTTGCGACTACCATCTACGAGCAGTACTTC

length: 15
size: NA
V: TRBV4-1
D: NA
J: TRBJ2-1
CDR3: CASSQEMSIYNEQFF
DNA: TGCGCCAGCAGCCAAGAGATGAGCATATACAATGAGCAGTTCTTC

length: 15
size: NA
V: TRBV30
D: NA
J: TRBJ2-3
CDR3: CAWNNAGSSTDTQYF
DNA: TGTGCCTGGAATAACGCGGGGTCTAGCACAGATACGCAGTATTTT

length: 17
size: NA
V: TRBV21-1
D: NA
J: TRBJ1-1
CDR3: CASSKTAGAGASTEAFF
DNA: TGTGCCAGCAGCAAAACCGCGGGCGCGGGGGCGAGCACTGAAGCTTTCTTT

length: 15
size: NA
V: TRBV29-1
D: NA
J: TRBJ2-3
CDR3: CSVEPGGYSTDTQYF
DNA: TGCAGCGTTGAGCCGGGGGGCTATAGCACAGATACGCAGTATTTT

length: 14
size: NA
V: TRBV28
D: NA
J: TRBJ2-7
CDR3: CASSDQGYTYEQYF
DNA: TGTGCCAGCAGTGATCAGGGATATACCTACGAGCAGTACTTC

length: 15
size: NA
V: TRBV27
D: NA
J: TRBJ1-2
CDR3: CASSPLGLANYGYTF
DNA: TGTGCCAGCAGCCCCCTGGGGCTAGCTAACTATGGCTACACCTTC

length: 16
size: NA
V: TRBV19
D: TRBD1
J: TRBJ1-1
CDR3: CASSGPGTGINTEAFF
DNA: TGTGCCAGTAGTGGCCCCGGGACAGGGATCAACACTGAAGCTTTCTTT

length: 11
size: NA
V: TRBV27
D: NA
J: TRBJ2-7
CDR3: CASRTSTEQYF
DNA: TGTGCCAGCAGAACCTCGACAGAGCAGTACTTC